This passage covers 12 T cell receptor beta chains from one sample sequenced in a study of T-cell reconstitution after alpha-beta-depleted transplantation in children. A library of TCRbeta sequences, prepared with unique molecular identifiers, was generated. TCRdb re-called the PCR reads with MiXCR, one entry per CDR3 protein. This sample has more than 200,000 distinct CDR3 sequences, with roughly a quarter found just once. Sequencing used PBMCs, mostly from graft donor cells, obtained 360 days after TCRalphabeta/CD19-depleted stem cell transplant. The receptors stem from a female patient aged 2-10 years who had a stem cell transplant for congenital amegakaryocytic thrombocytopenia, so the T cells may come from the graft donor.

In nucleotides, the CDR3 is TGTGCCAGCCATGGAGCGGGAACCACCTCCACAGATACGCAGTATTTT. It translates to CASHGAGTTSTDTQYF. V gene TRBV7-9 combines with J gene TRBJ2-3; 7 bases map to TRBD2. J gave up 2 bases and V 8 bases, and 13 bases lay outside the gene matches. Germline CDR1 SEHNR, CDR2 FQNEAQ (reference sequence). This CDR3 spans 16 amino acids.

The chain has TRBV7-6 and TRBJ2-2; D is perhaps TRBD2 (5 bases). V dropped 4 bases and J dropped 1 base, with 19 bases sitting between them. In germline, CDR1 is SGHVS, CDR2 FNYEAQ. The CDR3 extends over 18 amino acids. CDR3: CASSSRENMDGNTGELFF. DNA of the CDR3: TGTGCCAGCAGCTCTCGGGAAAATATGGACGGGAACACCGGGGAGCTGTTTTTT.

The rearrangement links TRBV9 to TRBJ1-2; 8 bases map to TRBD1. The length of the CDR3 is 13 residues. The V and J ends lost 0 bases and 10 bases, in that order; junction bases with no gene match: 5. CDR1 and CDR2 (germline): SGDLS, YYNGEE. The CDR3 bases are TGTGCCAGCAGCGTAGCGACAGGGGCTGACTACACCTTC. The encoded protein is CASSVATGADYTF.

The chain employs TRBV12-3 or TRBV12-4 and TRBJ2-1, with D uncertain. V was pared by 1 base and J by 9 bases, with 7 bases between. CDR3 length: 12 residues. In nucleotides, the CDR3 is TGTGCCAGCAGTTTAGGAGTAGGTGAGCAGTTCTTC. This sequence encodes CASSLGVGEQFF.

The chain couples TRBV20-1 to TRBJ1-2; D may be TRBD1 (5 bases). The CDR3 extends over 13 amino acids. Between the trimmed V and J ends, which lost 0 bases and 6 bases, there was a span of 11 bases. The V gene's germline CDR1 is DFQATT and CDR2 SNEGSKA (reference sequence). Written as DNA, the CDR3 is TGCAGTGCTAGAGAGGGGGGTGGTGATGGCTACACCTTC. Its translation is CSAREGGGDGYTF.

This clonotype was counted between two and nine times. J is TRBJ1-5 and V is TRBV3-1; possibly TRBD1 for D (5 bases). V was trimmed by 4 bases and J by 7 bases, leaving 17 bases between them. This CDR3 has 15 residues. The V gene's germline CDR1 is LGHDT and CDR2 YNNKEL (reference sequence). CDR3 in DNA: TGTGCCAGCAGCCTTGGTACCCCGGGGCAACAGCCCCAGCATTTT. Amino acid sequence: CASSLGTPGQQPQHF. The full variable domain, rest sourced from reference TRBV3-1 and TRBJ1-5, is DTAVSQTPKYLVTQMGNDKSIKCEQNLGHDTMYWYKQDSKKFLKIMFSYNNKELIINETVPNRFSPKSPDKAHLNLHINSLELGDSAVYFCASSLGTPGQQPQHFGDGTRLSIL.

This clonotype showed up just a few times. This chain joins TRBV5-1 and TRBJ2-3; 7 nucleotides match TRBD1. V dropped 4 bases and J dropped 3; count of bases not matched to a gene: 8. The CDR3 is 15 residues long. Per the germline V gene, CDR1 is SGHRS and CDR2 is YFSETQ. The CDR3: CASSLTGPSTDTQYF. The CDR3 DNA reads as TGCGCCAGCAGCCTGACAGGGCCTTCGACAGATACGCAGTATTTT.

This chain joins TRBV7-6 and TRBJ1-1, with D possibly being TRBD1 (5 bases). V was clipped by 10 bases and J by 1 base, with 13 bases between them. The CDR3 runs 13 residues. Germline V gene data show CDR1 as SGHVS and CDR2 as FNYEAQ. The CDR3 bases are TGTGCCACGACTGGGACCGCGAACACTGAAGCTTTCTTT. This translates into CATTGTANTEAFF. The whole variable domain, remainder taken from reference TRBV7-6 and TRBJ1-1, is GAGVSQSPRYKVTKRGQDVALRCDPISGHVSLYWYRQALGQGPEFLTYFNYEAQQDKSGLPNDRFSAERPEGSISTLTIQRTEQRDSAMYRCATTGTANTEAFFGQGTRLTVV.

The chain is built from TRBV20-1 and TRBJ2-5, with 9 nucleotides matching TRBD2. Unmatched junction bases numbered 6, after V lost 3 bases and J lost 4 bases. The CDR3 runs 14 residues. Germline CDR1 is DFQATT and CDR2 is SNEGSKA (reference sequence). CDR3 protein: CSASRREGGETQYF. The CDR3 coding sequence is TGCAGTGCTAGTCGGCGGGAGGGCGGAGAGACCCAGTACTTC.

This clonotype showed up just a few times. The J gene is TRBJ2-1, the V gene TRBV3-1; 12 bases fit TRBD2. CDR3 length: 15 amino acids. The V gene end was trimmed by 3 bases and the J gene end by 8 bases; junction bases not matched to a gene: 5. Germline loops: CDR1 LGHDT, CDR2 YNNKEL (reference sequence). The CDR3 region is CASSQPLAGGHEQFF. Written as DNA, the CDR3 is TGTGCCAGCAGCCAGCCACTAGCGGGAGGACATGAGCAGTTCTTC.

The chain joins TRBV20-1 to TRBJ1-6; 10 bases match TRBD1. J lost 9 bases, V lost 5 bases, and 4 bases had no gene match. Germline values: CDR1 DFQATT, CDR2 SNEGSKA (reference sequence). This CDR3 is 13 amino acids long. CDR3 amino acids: CSAADRGSSPLHF. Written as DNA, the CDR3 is TGCAGTGCTGCGGACAGGGGGAGTTCACCCCTCCACTTT.

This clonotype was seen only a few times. The chain's CDR3 is CASSQDQGSGRVSYEQYF. The CDR3 region has the DNA TGCGCCAGCAGCCAAGATCAAGGTAGCGGGAGGGTGTCCTACGAGCAGTACTTC. The V and J genes are TRBV4-1 and TRBJ2-7; 11 nucleotides agree with TRBD2. With 0 bases clipped from V and 1 base from J, the junction kept 8 bases outside the gene matches. Germline V gene sequence: CDR1 MGHRA, CDR2 YSYEKL. This CDR3 spans 18 amino acids.